These 30 T cell receptor beta chains were all obtained from the same sample, sequenced in a study of blood T cells in healthy people across ages. With a J-beta primer mix and a sample-barcoded 5' primer, a second PCR ran about 7 to 11 cycles. One entry per CDR3 protein results from TCRdb running MiXCR on the 5' RACE reads. The table lists 650,000 to 1,000,000 distinct CDR3 sequences, under 40% of them singletons, with 10% to 15% in the top ten. The source material was blood. Receptors originate from a young man in good health.

At least ten counts were recorded for this clonotype. V is TRBV6-6 and J is TRBJ1-1; D is uncertain. V lost 6 bases and J lost 5, with 19 bases in between. The CDR3 length is 15 residues. Germline V CDR1 and CDR2: MNHNY, SVGAGI (reference sequence). The CDR3 protein is CASRDSKGSWTEAFF. The CDR3, as DNA: TGTGCCAGCAGAGACTCGAAAGGGTCTTGGACTGAAGCTTTCTTT.

This clonotype has a count of ten or more. DNA for the CDR3: TGTGCCAGCAGCTCGGGGGGCGACGCAAGGACGCAGTATTTT. This codes for CASSSGGDARTQYF. The V gene is TRBV7-2, the J gene TRBJ2-3; perhaps TRBD2 as D (7 bases). There are 14 residues in the CDR3. Trimming shortened V by 4 bases and J by 9 bases, and 17 bases separated the two germline ends. From germline, CDR1 is SGHTA and CDR2 FQGNSA.

This chain links TRBV4-1 with TRBJ1-4; tentative D call: TRBD1 (6 bases). Trimming removed 2 bases at V and 7 bases at J, with 20 bases between. From germline, CDR1 is MGHRA and CDR2 YSYEKL. The CDR3 runs 17 residues. The CDR3 DNA reads as TGCGCCAGCAGCCAAAGCGGCCCGGCAGGGGTGGTTGAAAAACTGTTTTTT. Translated: CASSQSGPAGVVEKLFF.

This clonotype showed up just a few times. This chain uses TRBV4-3 with TRBJ2-3; 8 bases are shared with TRBD2. Germline V gene data show CDR1 as LGHNA and CDR2 as YSLEER. The V gene end was trimmed by 4 bases and the J gene end by 2 bases; junction bases not matched to a gene: 11. The CDR3 is 17 residues long. The CDR3 sequence: CASSLGPGGPYTDTQYF. CDR3 in DNA: TGCGCCAGCAGCCTAGGCCCGGGAGGGCCCTACACAGATACGCAGTATTTT.

The rearrangement uses TRBV6-2 or TRBV6-3 and TRBJ2-7; tentatively, D is TRBD2 (6 bases). Trimming pared 0 bases from V and 2 bases from J, leaving 14 bases between. CDR3 length equals 16 residues. Germline CDR1 is MNHEY and CDR2 is SVGEGT. The CDR3 sequence is CASSYSRVGTPYEQYF. The DNA for the CDR3 is TGTGCCAGCAGTTACTCGCGAGTCGGGACTCCCTACGAGCAGTACTTC.

V usage is TRBV20-1 and J usage is TRBJ2-1, with D unresolved. Germline V gene data show CDR1 as DFQATT and CDR2 as SNEGSKA (reference sequence). This CDR3 is 14 amino acids long. The V end lost 0 bases, the J end lost 4 bases, and 10 bases lay between the germline ends. CDR3 sequence reads: CSARDRQLYNEQFF. The CDR3 bases are TGCAGTGCTAGAGACCGACAACTATACAATGAGCAGTTCTTC.

This clonotype turned up a few times. The chain is built from TRBV20-1 and TRBJ1-5; 7 bases are shared with TRBD1. Per germline, CDR1 DFQATT and CDR2 SNEGSKA (reference sequence). The CDR3 totals 15 residues. The V segment lost 5 bases and the J segment 5 bases; nucleotides outside the gene matches: 12. The CDR3 coding sequence is TGCAGTGCTTACGACAGGGATTCTTCGCATCAGCCCCAGCATTTT. Translating gives CSAYDRDSSHQPQHF.

The chain is built from TRBV7-2 and TRBJ2-6, with 9 bases matching TRBD1. Germline assignment: CDR1 SGHTA and CDR2 FQGNSA. The CDR3 contains 16 residues. Trimming at V came to 4 bases and at J to 2 bases, leaving 3 bases not matched to a gene. In DNA, the CDR3 is TGTGCCAGCAGCTGGGACAGGGTCACTGGGGCCAACGTCCTGACTTTC. Translated, it gives CASSWDRVTGANVLTF.

Notes on this clonotype: A much more abundant neighbour one base away suggests this may be a read error. The chain has TRBV14 and TRBJ2-1; possibly TRBD1 for D (5 bases). The CDR3 extends over 14 amino acids. V lost 4 bases and J lost 13, with 20 bases in between. Germline loops: CDR1 SGHDN, CDR2 FVKESK. Here the CDR3 reads CASSRLSQDTTQFF. The CDR3 bases are TGTGCCAGCAGCCGACTGAGCCAGGACACGACCCAGTTCTTC.

This chain links TRBV6-5 with TRBJ2-3; D not resolved. CDR1 and CDR2 from the germline V gene are MNHEY and SVGAGI. The CDR3 contains 11 residues. V lost 7 bases, J lost 6 bases, and 8 bases lay in between. DNA of the CDR3: TGTGCCAGCACCTCCGGGGATACGCAGTATTTT. This gives the protein CASTSGDTQYF.

This chain uses TRBV4-1 with TRBJ2-1; TRBD2 agrees at 12 bases. The CDR3 contains 15 residues. Germline trimming cut 4 bases from V and 7 bases from J; bases unmatched to any gene: 5. Per germline, CDR1 MGHRA and CDR2 YSYEKL. CDR3 nucleotide sequence: TGCGCCAGCAGCCGGACTAGCGGGGACAGTAATGAGCAGTTCTTC. This codes for CASSRTSGDSNEQFF.

This clonotype was observed a few times. The CDR3 DNA follows: TGTGCCAGCAGAGCCCCCGGGACAGATTATGGCTACACCTTC. It specifies CASRAPGTDYGYTF. The chain recombines TRBV21-1 with TRBJ1-2; no DNA check was done on the table's D call, TRBD1. TRBV21-1 is given as a pseudogene. CDR3 length: 14 residues.

The chain is built from TRBV12-3 or TRBV12-4 and TRBJ2-7; unclear D gene. The CDR3 loop spans 12 amino acids. V was pared by 7 bases and J by 4 bases, with 11 bases between. The CDR3 here is CASTKGRYEQYF. For the CDR3, the DNA is TGTGCCAGCACCAAAGGTCGGTACGAGCAGTACTTC.

This clonotype has a handful of counts. The V and J genes are TRBV12-3 or TRBV12-4 and TRBJ2-3, with D unresolved. Deletions cut 5 bases from V and 3 bases from J, with 18 bases between. The length of the CDR3 is 16 residues. Here the CDR3 DNA reads TGTGCCAGCAGTCTAAGGCCCAGGAGTTCTACAGATACGCAGTATTTT. Protein: CASSLRPRSSTDTQYF.

The rearrangement links TRBV20-1 to TRBJ1-4, with TRBD1 as a possible D gene (5 bases). CDR3 length equals 15 residues. The V end lost 0 bases, the J end lost 8 bases, and 16 bases lay between the germline ends. Germline V gene data show CDR1 as DFQATT and CDR2 as SNEGSKA (reference sequence). The CDR3 region has the DNA TGCAGTGCTAGAGATCAAAGGGGTAGATCGGAAAAACTGTTTTTT. Translating gives CSARDQRGRSEKLFF.

This clonotype has at least ten counts. CDR3 nucleotide sequence: TGCAGTGCTAGACCACCGGCGGGGTACGGCTACACCTTC. The encoded protein is CSARPPAGYGYTF. The chain has TRBV20-1 and TRBJ1-2; D remains ambiguous. V was cut by 2 bases and J by 8 bases, with 15 bases left in between. The length of the CDR3 is 13 residues. Per the germline V gene, CDR1 is DFQATT and CDR2 is SNEGSKA (reference sequence).

This clonotype showed up just once. The chain uses TRBV6-5 and TRBJ2-5; D perhaps matches TRBD1 (6 bases). Germline V gene data show CDR1 as MNHEY and CDR2 as SVGAGI. V was shortened by 2 bases and J by 11 bases, with 24 bases between the two germline ends. This CDR3 has 16 amino acids. The CDR3 DNA reads TGTGCCAGCAGTTACAGTACGACCAACAGGGTGGATAAGCAGTACTTC. The encoded protein is CASSYSTTNRVDKQYF.

This clonotype appeared a few times. The rearrangement uses TRBV5-6 and TRBJ2-1; D is unresolved. CDR1 is SGHDT and CDR2 is YYEEEE in the germline V gene. V lost 2 bases to trimming and J lost 6 bases, with 12 bases between them. The CDR3 is made up of 14 amino acids. The CDR3, as DNA: TGTGCCAGCAGCTTTGACCTTCTAGGCAATGAGCAGTTCTTC. Translated, it gives CASSFDLLGNEQFF. The full variable domain, rest sourced from reference TRBV5-6 and TRBJ2-1, is DAGVTQSPTHLIKTRGQQVTLRCSPKSGHDTVSWYQQALGQGPQFIFQYYEEEERQRGNFPDRFSGHQFPNYSSELNVNALLLGDSALYLCASSFDLLGNEQFFGPGTRLTVL.

This chain connects TRBV3-1 to TRBJ2-7, with TRBD1 as a possible D gene (6 bases). Germline-derived CDR1 and CDR2 are LGHDT and YNNKEL (reference sequence). V lost 4 bases and J 0 bases, leaving 13 bases between the germline ends. CDR3 length equals 15 residues. Here the CDR3 reads CASSPYTGLSYEQYF. CDR3 nucleotide sequence: TGTGCCAGCAGCCCGTACACAGGGCTCTCCTACGAGCAGTACTTC.

Comment on this clonotype: This sequence may be a read error, since a much larger clone differs from it by one base. The genes are TRBV29-1 and TRBJ2-7, with 8 bases fitting TRBD1. CDR1 and CDR2 from the germline V gene are SQVTM and ANQGSEA. This CDR3 spans 12 amino acids. CDR3 residues: CGVDDRGYEQYF. The CDR3 DNA follows: TGCGGCGTTGACGACAGGGGCTACGAGCAGTACTTC.

This clonotype was seen a handful of times. The rearrangement links TRBV3-1 to TRBJ1-1, with 7 bases matching TRBD1. V shed 0 bases, J shed 10 bases, and the junction held 8 bases outside the gene matches. The germline gives CDR1 LGHDT, CDR2 YNNKEL (reference sequence). This CDR3 has 14 amino acids. The CDR3 coding sequence is TGTGCCAGCAGCCAAGAGACAGGGCGGGGAGGAGCTTTCTTT. Translating gives CASSQETGRGGAFF.

This clonotype was observed a handful of times. One base away lies a much larger clone, so this may be a sequencing read error. The V gene is TRBV5-6, the J gene TRBJ2-5, with TRBD2 identical over 12 bases. The CDR3 length is 15 residues. The J segment lost 11 bases and the V segment lost 4 bases, leaving 12 bases of the junction unmatched. Germline V CDR1 and CDR2: SGHDT, YYEEEE. The DNA for the CDR3 is TGTGCCAGCAGCCCGACTAGCGGGGGATACAATGAGCAGTACTTC. It specifies CASSPTSGGYNEQYF.

There are a few counts of this clonotype. The V call is TRBV5-6, the J call TRBJ2-6; weak D call: TRBD2 (5 bases). The CDR3 is made up of 16 amino acids. Between the trimmed V and J ends, which lost 2 bases and 4 bases, there was a span of 13 bases. Germline CDR1 is SGHDT and CDR2 is YYEEEE. The CDR3 loop is CASSFPRGGGANVLTF. Here the CDR3 DNA reads TGTGCCAGCAGCTTTCCCCGGGGTGGCGGGGCCAACGTCCTGACTTTC.

This clonotype was seen more than once but under ten times. The chain joins TRBV7-9 to TRBJ1-1, with D maybe TRBD1 (5 bases). This CDR3 is 13 amino acids long. CDR1 SEHNR and CDR2 FQNEAQ come from the germline V gene (reference sequence). The V gene lost 10 bases and the J gene lost 6 bases, with 18 bases spanning the gap. This CDR3 reads CATVQGAFAEAFF. The CDR3 nucleotides are TGTGCCACGGTCCAGGGTGCGTTTGCTGAAGCTTTCTTT.

The V call is TRBV29-1, the J call TRBJ2-1, with D maybe TRBD1 (5 bases). CDR1 SQVTM and CDR2 ANQGSEA come from the germline V gene. The length of the CDR3 is 13 residues. V was shortened by 7 bases and J by 10 bases, with 20 bases between the two germline ends. This chain's CDR3 is CSGLGRQELEQFF. The CDR3 DNA reads TGCAGCGGTTTGGGGCGACAAGAACTCGAGCAGTTCTTC.

In this sample, this clonotype turned up a few times. This chain uses TRBV12-3 or TRBV12-4 with TRBJ2-2; either TRBD1 or TRBD2 may fit D (6 bases each). The germline V and J ends were trimmed by 7 bases and 7 bases, with 10 bases remaining between them. The CDR3 is 12 residues long. CDR3 protein: CASTRGDGELFF. The CDR3 coding sequence is TGTGCCAGCACGAGGGGGGACGGGGAGCTGTTTTTT.

This rearrangement joins TRBV14 to TRBJ2-7; D not resolved. The CDR3 is made up of 15 amino acids. V was clipped by 6 bases and J by 0 bases, with 15 bases between them. Germline V gene lookup returns CDR1 SGHDN and CDR2 FVKESK. The CDR3, as DNA: TGTGCCAGCAGTCAAAGAGGAATCAACTCCTACGAGCAGTACTTC. Protein sequence: CASSQRGINSYEQYF.

The chain links TRBV27 to TRBJ2-1, with 7 bases fitting TRBD1. The CDR3 spans 15 residues. From germline, CDR1 is MNHEY and CDR2 SMNVEV (reference sequence). The V segment lost 4 bases and the J segment 6 bases; nucleotides outside the gene matches: 9. This CDR3 is CASSSGQVGFNEQFF. The CDR3 bases are TGTGCCAGCAGTTCCGGACAGGTAGGGTTCAATGAGCAGTTCTTC.

A note on this clonotype: This may arise from a read error, as a much more abundant clone is one base away. J is TRBJ2-4 and V is TRBV20-1, with a tentative D call TRBD2 (5 bases). The DNA matches TRBJ2-7 better at its end, which makes the J call doubtful. The CDR3 spans 15 residues. Germline CDR1 is DFQATT and CDR2 is SNEGSKA (reference sequence). Here the CDR3 DNA reads TGCAGTGCTAGAGGGGTCCATCGGGGTCATCGCGAGCAGTACTTC. As protein: CSARGVHRGHREQYF.

This clonotype was detected a few times. The chain has TRBV28 and TRBJ1-4, with D hard to call. The CDR3 runs 13 residues. The V end was cut by 5 bases, the J end by 8 bases, with 12 bases between. Germline V gene sequence: CDR1 MDHEN, CDR2 SYDVKM. CDR3 in amino acids: CASSLAQIEKLFF. The CDR3 DNA reads TGTGCCAGCAGTCTGGCCCAAATAGAAAAACTGTTTTTT.